This T cell receptor beta chain appears in the sequencing data of a study of blood T cell repertoires in COVID-19. Across the study: Acute and convalescent COVID-19 samples came from the United States, Italy and Spain. PBMCs, B-cell-depleted T cells, or T cells provided the cDNA or gDNA that made up the material.

CDR1 is SGHAT, CDR2 FQNNGV, per germline. Losses at the gene ends were 6 bases for V and 7 bases for J; bases not matched to a gene: 5. This CDR3 comprises 13 residues. Per the original methods: Estimates of nucleated cell counts were drawn from the amplification of reference gene primers. The table came from immunoSEQ multiplex PCR; TCRdb's copy has only in-frame clones and leaves some out. V and J calls plus clone size are reproduced from that table; the DNA served to infer D and trimming. Of about 140,000 clones in the sample, around 86% are singletons; the top ten hold 3.5% to 5%. This receptor was taken from a woman of 80 years or more with acute or convalescent COVID-19. V and J are TRBV11-2 and TRBJ2-4; 8 nucleotides agree with TRBD1. Sequenced: peripheral blood. CDR3 region: CASSTDRVNIQYF. The CDR3 coding sequence is TGTGCCAGCAGTACGGACAGGGTCAACATTCAGTACTTC.